This TCR beta chain was found in a study of CD8+ T cells in alopecia areata. Isolation of CD4+ and CD8+ T cells from PBMCs was achieved by sorting. RNA extraction was followed by reverse transcription into cDNA, which acted as the sequencing template. Only in-frame clones appear in the TCRdb table, and some are missing; sequencing was by immunoSEQ multiplex PCR. Of more than 95,000 clones in the sample, about 60% were seen once. Germline V gives CDR1 SGHDT, CDR2 YYEEEE. The CDR3 has 14 amino acids. J gave up 7 bases and V 2 bases, and 8 bases lay outside the gene matches. General study results and limits: Shared TCR sequences were less clear between patients than in mice, possibly partly from HLA diversity. Scalp repertoires also include resident alphabeta T cells from normal skin. Scalp lesions, especially in alopecia totalis/universalis, had higher clonality than normal scalp.

Comments on this clone: Its antigen is unidentified.

V and J are TRBV5-6 and TRBJ2-7; 8 bases map to TRBD1. This receptor was identified in a human donor in good health. Sequenced material: CD4+ T cells sorted from blood. This CDR3 reads CASSFDRGTREQYF. CDR3 coding DNA: TGTGCCAGCAGCTTCGACAGGGGAACGAGGGAGCAGTACTTC.